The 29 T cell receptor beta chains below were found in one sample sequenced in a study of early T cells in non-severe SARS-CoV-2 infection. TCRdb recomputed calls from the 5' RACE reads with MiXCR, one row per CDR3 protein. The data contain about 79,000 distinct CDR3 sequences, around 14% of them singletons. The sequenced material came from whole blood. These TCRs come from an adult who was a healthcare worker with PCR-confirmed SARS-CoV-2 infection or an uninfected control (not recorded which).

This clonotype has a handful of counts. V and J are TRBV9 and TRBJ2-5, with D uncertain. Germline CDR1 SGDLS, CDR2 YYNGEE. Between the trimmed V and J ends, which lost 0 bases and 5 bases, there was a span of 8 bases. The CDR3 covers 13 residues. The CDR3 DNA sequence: TGTGCCAGCAGCGTAGACTCAGAGGAGACCCAGTACTTC. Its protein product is CASSVDSEETQYF. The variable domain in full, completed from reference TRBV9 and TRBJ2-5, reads DSGVTQTPKHLITATGQRVTLRCSPRSGDLSVYWYQQSLDQGLQFLIQYYNGEERAKGNILERFSAQQFPDLHSELNLSSLELGDSALYFCASSVDSEETQYFGPGTRLLVL.

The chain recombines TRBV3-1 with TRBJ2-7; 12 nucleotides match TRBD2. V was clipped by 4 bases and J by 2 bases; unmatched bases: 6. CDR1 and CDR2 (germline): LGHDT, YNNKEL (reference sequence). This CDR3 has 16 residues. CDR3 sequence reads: CASSRGLAGTPYEQYF. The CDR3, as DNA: TGTGCCAGCAGCCGCGGACTAGCGGGAACCCCCTACGAGCAGTACTTC.

The CDR3 sequence is CASSAWNTEAFF. For the CDR3, the DNA is TGTGCCAGCAGCGCCTGGAACACTGAAGCTTTCTTT. The rearrangement links TRBV9 to TRBJ1-1; D is uncertain. CDR1 SGDLS and CDR2 YYNGEE come from the germline V gene. The CDR3 is 12 residues long. V shed 3 bases and J shed 1 base, with 4 bases lying between them.

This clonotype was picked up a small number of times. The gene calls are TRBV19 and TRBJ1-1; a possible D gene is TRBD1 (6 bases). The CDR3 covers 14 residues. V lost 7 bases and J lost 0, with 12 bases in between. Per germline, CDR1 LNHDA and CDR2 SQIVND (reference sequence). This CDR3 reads CASTHGQLNTEAFF. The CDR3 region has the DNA TGTGCCAGTACCCATGGACAGTTGAACACTGAAGCTTTCTTT.

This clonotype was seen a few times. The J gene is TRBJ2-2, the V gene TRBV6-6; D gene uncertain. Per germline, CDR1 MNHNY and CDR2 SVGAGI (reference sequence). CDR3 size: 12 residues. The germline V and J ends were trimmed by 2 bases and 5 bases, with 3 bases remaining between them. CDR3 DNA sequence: TGTGCCAGCAGTTACGGGACCGGGGAGCTGTTTTTT. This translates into CASSYGTGELFF.

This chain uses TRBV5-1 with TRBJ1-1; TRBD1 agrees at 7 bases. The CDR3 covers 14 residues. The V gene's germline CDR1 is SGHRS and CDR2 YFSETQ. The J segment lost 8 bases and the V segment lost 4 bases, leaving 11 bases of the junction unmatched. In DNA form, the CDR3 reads TGCGCCAGCAGCGAGCAACCGGGACAGCAAGAAGCTTTCTTT. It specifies CASSEQPGQQEAFF.

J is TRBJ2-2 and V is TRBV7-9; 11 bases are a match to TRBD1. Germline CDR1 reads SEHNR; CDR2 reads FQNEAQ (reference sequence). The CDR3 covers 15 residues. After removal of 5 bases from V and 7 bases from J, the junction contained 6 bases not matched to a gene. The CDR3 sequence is CASSHRTGGFGELFF. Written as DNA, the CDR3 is TGTGCCAGCAGCCACCGGACAGGGGGCTTCGGGGAGCTGTTTTTT.

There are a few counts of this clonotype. CDR3 sequence reads: CASSYLDEYNSPLHF. CDR3 DNA: TGTGCCAGCAGTTACTTGGACGAGTATAATTCACCCCTCCACTTT. The chain uses TRBV6-6 and TRBJ1-6; D gene uncertain. CDR3 size: 15 residues. Germline lookup yields CDR1 MNHNY and CDR2 SVGAGI (reference sequence). V was clipped by 1 base and J by 4 bases, with 8 bases between them.

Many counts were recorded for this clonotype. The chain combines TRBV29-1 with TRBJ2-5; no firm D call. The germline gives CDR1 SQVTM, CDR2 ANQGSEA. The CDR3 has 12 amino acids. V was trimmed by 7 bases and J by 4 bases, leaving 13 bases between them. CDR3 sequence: CSANHLRETQYF. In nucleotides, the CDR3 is TGCAGCGCCAACCACCTTAGAGAGACCCAGTACTTC. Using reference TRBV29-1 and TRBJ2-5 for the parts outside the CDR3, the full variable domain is SAVISQKPSRDICQRGTSLTIQCQVDSQVTMMFWYRQQPGQSLTLIATANQGSEATYESGFVIDKFPISRPNLTFSTLTVSNMSPEDSSIYLCSANHLRETQYFGPGTRLLVL.

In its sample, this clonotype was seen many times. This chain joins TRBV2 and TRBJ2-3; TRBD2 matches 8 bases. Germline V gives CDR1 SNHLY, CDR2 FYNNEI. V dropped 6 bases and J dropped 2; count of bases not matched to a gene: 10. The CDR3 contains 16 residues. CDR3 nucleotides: TGTGCCAGCAGCCTATTTAGCGGGGTCATCACAGATACGCAGTATTTT. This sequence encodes CASSLFSGVITDTQYF.

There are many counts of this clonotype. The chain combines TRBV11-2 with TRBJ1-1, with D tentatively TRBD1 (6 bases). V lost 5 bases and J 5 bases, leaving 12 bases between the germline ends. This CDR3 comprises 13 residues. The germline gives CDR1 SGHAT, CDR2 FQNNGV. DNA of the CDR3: TGTGCCAGCAGCAGGACAGCGGGGACTGAAGCTTTCTTT. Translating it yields CASSRTAGTEAFF. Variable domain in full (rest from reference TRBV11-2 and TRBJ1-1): EAGVAQSPRYKIIEKRQSVAFWCNPISGHATLYWYQQILGQGPKLLIQFQNNGVVDDSQLPKDRFSAERLKGVDSTLKIQPAKLEDSAVYLCASSRTAGTEAFFGQGTRLTVV.

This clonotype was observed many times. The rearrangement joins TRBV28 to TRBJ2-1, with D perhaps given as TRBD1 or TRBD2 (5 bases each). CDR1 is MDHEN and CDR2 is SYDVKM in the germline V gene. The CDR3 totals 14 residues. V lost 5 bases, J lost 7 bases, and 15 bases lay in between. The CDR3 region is CASSHPGTRNEQFF. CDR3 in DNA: TGTGCCAGCAGTCACCCCGGGACGAGGAATGAGCAGTTCTTC.

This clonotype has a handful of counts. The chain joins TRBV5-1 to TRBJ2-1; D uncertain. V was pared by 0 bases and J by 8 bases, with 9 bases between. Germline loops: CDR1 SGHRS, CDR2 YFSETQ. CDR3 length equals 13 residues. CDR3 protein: CASSLAAGYEQFF. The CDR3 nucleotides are TGCGCCAGCAGCTTGGCGGCTGGCTATGAGCAGTTCTTC.

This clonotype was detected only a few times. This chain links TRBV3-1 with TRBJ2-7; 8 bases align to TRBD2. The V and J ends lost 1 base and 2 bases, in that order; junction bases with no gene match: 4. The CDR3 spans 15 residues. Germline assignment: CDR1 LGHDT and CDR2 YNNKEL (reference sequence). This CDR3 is CASSQGLAGTYEQYF. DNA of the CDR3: TGTGCCAGCAGCCAAGGTCTAGCGGGTACCTACGAGCAGTACTTC.

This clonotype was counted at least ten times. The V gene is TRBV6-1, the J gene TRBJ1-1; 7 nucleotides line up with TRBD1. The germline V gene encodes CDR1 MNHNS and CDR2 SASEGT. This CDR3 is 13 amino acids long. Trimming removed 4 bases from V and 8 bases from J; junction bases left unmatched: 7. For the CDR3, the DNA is TGTGCCAGCAGTGTTCGACAGGGACTAGAAGCTTTCTTT. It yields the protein CASSVRQGLEAFF.

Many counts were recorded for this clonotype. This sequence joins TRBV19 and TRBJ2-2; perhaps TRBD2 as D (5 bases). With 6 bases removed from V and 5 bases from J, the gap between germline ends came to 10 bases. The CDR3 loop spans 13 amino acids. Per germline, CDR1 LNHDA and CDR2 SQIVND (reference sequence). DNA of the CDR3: TGTGCCAGTAGCCCGGGGAGAACCGGGGAGCTGTTTTTT. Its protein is CASSPGRTGELFF.

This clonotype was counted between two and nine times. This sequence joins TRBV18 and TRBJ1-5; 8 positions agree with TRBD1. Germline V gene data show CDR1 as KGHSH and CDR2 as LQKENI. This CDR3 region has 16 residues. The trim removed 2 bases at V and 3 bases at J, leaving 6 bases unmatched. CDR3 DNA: TGTGCCAGCTCACCATACACAGGGGGGGTCAATCAGCCCCAGCATTTT. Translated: CASSPYTGGVNQPQHF.

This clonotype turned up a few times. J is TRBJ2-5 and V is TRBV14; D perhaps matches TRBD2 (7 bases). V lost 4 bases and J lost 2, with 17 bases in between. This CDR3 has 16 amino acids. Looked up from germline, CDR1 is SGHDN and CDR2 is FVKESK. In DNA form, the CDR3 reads TGTGCCAGCAGCCCCTGGGGGCGGGGGCCTCAAGAGACCCAGTACTTC. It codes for CASSPWGRGPQETQYF.

DNA of the CDR3: TGTGCCAGCAGTCCCTATTTTGGGAAGCCCCAGCATTTT. Its protein is CASSPYFGKPQHF. The chain joins TRBV27 to TRBJ1-5; D not certain. This CDR3 has 13 amino acids. V lost 5 bases and J lost 8, with 13 bases in between. Germline V CDR1 and CDR2: MNHEY, SMNVEV (reference sequence).

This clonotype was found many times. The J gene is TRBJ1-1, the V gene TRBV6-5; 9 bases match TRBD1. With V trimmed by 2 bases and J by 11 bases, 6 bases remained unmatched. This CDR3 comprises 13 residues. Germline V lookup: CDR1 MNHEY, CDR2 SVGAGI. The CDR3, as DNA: TGTGCCAGCAGTTACCAAAACAGGGGGCAGGCTTTCTTT. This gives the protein CASSYQNRGQAFF.

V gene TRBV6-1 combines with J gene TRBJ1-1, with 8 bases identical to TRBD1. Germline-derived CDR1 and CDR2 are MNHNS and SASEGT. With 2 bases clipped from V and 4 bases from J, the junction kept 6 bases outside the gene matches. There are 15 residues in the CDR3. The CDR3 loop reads CASSESRQGSTEAFF. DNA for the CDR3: TGTGCCAGCAGTGAAAGTCGACAGGGGAGCACTGAAGCTTTCTTT.

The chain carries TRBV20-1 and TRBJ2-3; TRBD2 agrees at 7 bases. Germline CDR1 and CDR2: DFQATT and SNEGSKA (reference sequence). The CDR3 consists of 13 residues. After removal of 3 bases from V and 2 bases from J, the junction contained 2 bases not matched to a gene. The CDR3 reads CSASGRSTDTQYF. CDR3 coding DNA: TGCAGTGCTAGCGGGAGGTCCACAGATACGCAGTATTTT.

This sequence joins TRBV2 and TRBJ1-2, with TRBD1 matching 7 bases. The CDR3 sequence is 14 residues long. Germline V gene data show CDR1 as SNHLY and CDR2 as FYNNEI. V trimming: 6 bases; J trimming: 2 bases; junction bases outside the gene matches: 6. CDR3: CASRRGQSNYGYTF. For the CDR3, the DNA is TGTGCCAGCAGGAGGGGACAGTCCAACTATGGCTACACCTTC.

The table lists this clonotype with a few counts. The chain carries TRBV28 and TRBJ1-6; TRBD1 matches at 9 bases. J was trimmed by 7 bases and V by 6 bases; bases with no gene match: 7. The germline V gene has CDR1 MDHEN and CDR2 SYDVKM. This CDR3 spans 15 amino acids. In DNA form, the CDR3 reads TGTGCCAGCAGGGACAGGGGAAGCTCAAATTCACCCCTCCACTTT. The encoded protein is CASRDRGSSNSPLHF.

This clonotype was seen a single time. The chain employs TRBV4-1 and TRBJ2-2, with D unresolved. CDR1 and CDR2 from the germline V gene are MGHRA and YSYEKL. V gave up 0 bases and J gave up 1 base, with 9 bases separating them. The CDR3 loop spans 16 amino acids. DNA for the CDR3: TGCGCCAGCAGCCAAGAAGGCGGCCGGAACACCGGGGAGCTGTTTTTT. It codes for CASSQEGGRNTGELFF.

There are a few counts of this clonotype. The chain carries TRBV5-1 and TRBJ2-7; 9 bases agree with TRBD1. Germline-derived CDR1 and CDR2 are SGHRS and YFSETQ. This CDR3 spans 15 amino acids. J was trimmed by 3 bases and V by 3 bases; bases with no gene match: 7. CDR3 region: CASSSFDRGGYEQYF. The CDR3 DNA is TGCGCCAGCAGCTCATTTGACAGGGGGGGCTACGAGCAGTACTTC.

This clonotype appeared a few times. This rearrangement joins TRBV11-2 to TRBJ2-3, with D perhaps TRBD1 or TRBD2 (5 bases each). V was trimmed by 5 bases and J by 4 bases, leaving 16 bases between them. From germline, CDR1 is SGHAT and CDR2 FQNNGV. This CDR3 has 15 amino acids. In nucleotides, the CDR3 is TGTGCCAGCAGCATCGGGACCATCTTCTCAGATACGCAGTATTTT. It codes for CASSIGTIFSDTQYF.

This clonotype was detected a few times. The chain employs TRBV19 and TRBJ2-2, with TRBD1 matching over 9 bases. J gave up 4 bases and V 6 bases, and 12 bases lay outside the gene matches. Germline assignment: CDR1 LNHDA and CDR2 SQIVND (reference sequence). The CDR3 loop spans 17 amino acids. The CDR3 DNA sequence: TGTGCCAGTAGCCAACTACCGGGACAGGGTTCCACCGGGGAGCTGTTTTTT. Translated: CASSQLPGQGSTGELFF.

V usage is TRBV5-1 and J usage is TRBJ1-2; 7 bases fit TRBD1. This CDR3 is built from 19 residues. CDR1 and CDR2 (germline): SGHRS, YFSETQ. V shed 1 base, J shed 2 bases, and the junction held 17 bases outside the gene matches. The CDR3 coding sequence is TGCGCCAGCAGCTTGAGCCTCGGCCAACAGGGGAGTAGAAACTATGGCTACACCTTC. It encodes CASSLSLGQQGSRNYGYTF.